These 21 T cell receptor beta chains came from one sample sequenced in a study of molecular identifiers for immune sequencing clone quantification. TCRdb ran MiXCR on the PCR reads and lists one entry per CDR3 protein. The sample records approximately 550,000 distinct CDR3 sequences, over 20% being singletons. The sequenced material came from naive CD8+ T cells from blood, with Jurkat cell RNA spiked in. The subset is: FACS-sorted CD8+CD4-CCR7+CD45RA+ naive T cells. These receptors came from a human donor in good health. Some libraries in this study had Jurkat cell RNA spiked in.

On this clonotype: This is likely a read error, given that the CDR3 carries no conserved phenylalanine or tryptophan at its end. The chain couples TRBV7-6 to TRBJ2-4; D not resolved. The CDR3 sequence is 16 residues long. CDR1 and CDR2 (germline): SGHVS, FNYEAQ. V dropped 4 bases and J dropped 3 bases, with 16 bases sitting between them. The CDR3 loop reads CASSSPTGRSKNIQYL. Here the CDR3 DNA reads TGTGCCAGCAGCTCTCCGACGGGCAGAAGCAAAAACATTCAGTACCTC.

As regards this clonotype: This may arise from a read error, as a much more abundant clone is one base away. The V and J genes are TRBV6-5 and TRBJ2-4; perhaps TRBD2 as D (7 bases). Germline CDR1 MNHEY, CDR2 SVGAGI. The CDR3 length is 14 residues. The CDR3 region is CANSYGGPGNIQYF. The CDR3 bases are TGTGCCAACAGTTACGGGGGGCCGGGAAACATTCAGTACTTC.

V gene TRBV6-2 or TRBV6-3 combines with J gene TRBJ2-1, with a weak D call TRBD1 (6 bases). The CDR3 is 14 residues long. Deletions cut 7 bases from V and 4 bases from J, with 14 bases between. Germline CDR1 MNHEY, CDR2 SVGEGT. The CDR3 region has the DNA TGTGCCAGCACCCGAGGGGGTAATTACAATGAGCAGTTCTTC. Protein: CASTRGGNYNEQFF.

The chain combines TRBV19 with TRBJ2-7; TRBD2 agrees at 8 bases. CDR3 length equals 15 residues. V trimming: 6 bases; J trimming: 3 bases; junction bases outside the gene matches: 10. The germline gives CDR1 LNHDA, CDR2 SQIVND (reference sequence). CDR3 region: CASRAGPGGRYEQYF. The CDR3 DNA is TGTGCCAGTAGGGCTGGACCGGGAGGGCGCTACGAGCAGTACTTC.

This clonotype was recorded at least ten times. This rearrangement joins TRBV29-1 to TRBJ1-1; tentatively, D is TRBD1 (6 bases). The germline V gene has CDR1 SQVTM and CDR2 ANQGSEA. The CDR3 is 14 residues long. Trimming took 4 bases from V and 6 from J, leaving 18 bases between them. CDR3 region: CSVGGGGQRAEAFF. The CDR3 DNA is TGCAGCGTTGGGGGCGGGGGGCAACGAGCTGAAGCTTTCTTT. The full variable domain, completed using reference TRBV29-1 and TRBJ1-1, is SAVISQKPSRDICQRGTSLTIQCQVDSQVTMMFWYRQQPGQSLTLIATANQGSEATYESGFVIDKFPISRPNLTFSTLTVSNMSPEDSSIYLCSVGGGGQRAEAFFGQGTRLTVV.

The chain couples TRBV6-5 to TRBJ2-7; TRBD1 agrees at 11 bases. Germline trimming cut 8 bases from V and 4 bases from J; bases unmatched to any gene: 10. Germline loops: CDR1 MNHEY, CDR2 SVGAGI. The CDR3 has 15 amino acids. The CDR3 here is CASRLWGQGGYEQYF. The DNA of the CDR3 is TGTGCCAGCCGTTTGTGGGGACAGGGGGGTTACGAGCAGTACTTC.

Only a few counts were recorded for this clonotype. V usage is TRBV5-1 and J usage is TRBJ2-1; 12 bases are a match to TRBD2. V lost 0 bases to trimming and J lost 10 bases; unmatched junction nucleotides: 11. CDR1 SGHRS and CDR2 YFSETQ come from the germline V gene. The CDR3 is 17 residues long. The CDR3 coding sequence is TGCGCCAGCAGCTTGGCCACTAGCGGGGGGCCTTTTGGAGAGCAGTTCTTC. Its translation is CASSLATSGGPFGEQFF.

This clonotype was observed a handful of times. This chain uses TRBV29-1 with TRBJ2-3; D is possibly TRBD1 (6 bases). The CDR3 covers 16 residues. CDR1 SQVTM and CDR2 ANQGSEA come from the germline V gene. V was trimmed by 4 bases and J by 0 bases, leaving 17 bases between them. CDR3 sequence reads: CSVVGPAGDSTDTQYF. The CDR3 DNA reads TGCAGCGTTGTGGGTCCGGCAGGGGATAGCACAGATACGCAGTATTTT.

Comment on this clonotype: Mismatch with germline at one junction end may stem from a read error. The chain links TRBV19 to TRBJ2-7, with 8 bases fitting TRBD2. The CDR3 covers 15 residues. Germline CDR1 LNHDA, CDR2 SQIVND (reference sequence). CDR3 DNA sequence: TGTGCCAGTGGTATTACACTAGCGGCAAGCTACGAGCAGTACTTC. Its protein is CASGITLAASYEQYF.

CDR3 DNA: TGCAGCGTTAGAGCCCTTCTGACAGGCCAGAGGGATTCGAACACTGAAGCTTTCTTT. It yields the protein CSVRALLTGQRDSNTEAFF. The chain uses TRBV29-1 and TRBJ1-1; weak D call: TRBD1 (6 bases). The CDR3 length is 19 residues. The V gene's germline CDR1 is SQVTM and CDR2 ANQGSEA. Deletions cut 5 bases from V and 1 base from J, with 29 bases between.

This clonotype was detected many times. The chain links TRBV10-3 to TRBJ1-1, with 7 bases fitting TRBD1. The CDR3 runs 14 residues. Losses at the gene ends were 6 bases for V and 5 bases for J; bases not matched to a gene: 9. Germline V gene lookup returns CDR1 ENHRY and CDR2 SYGVKD. The DNA for the CDR3 is TGTGCCATCAGCGAGGGTCAGGGGGTTACTGAAGCTTTCTTT. Translated: CAISEGQGVTEAFF.

This clonotype was observed once. Being one base from a much bigger clone, this may be a read error. This sequence joins TRBV19 and TRBJ2-2; 7 positions agree with TRBD1. V shed 7 bases and J 7 bases; nucleotides not matched to a gene: 9. Germline CDR1 and CDR2: LNHDA and SQIVND (reference sequence). There are 14 residues in the CDR3. CDR3 bases: TGTGCCAGTACCGAGACAGGGTTGATCGGGGAGCTGTTTTTT. Its translation is CASTETGLIGELFF.

This clonotype showed up just a few times. The rearrangement links TRBV7-2 to TRBJ2-7; TRBD2 agrees at 9 bases. This CDR3 has 15 residues. The germline V gene has CDR1 SGHTA and CDR2 FQGNSA. V was clipped by 3 bases and J by 5 bases; unmatched bases: 8. CDR3 sequence reads: CASSLGAGGGHEQYF. Written as DNA, the CDR3 is TGTGCCAGCAGCTTGGGGGCGGGAGGGGGCCACGAGCAGTACTTC.

A note on this clonotype: This clone may be a read error of a much larger clone one base away. This chain uses TRBV11-2 with TRBJ2-3; tentatively, D is TRBD2 (5 bases). The germline CDR1 and CDR2 sequences are SGHAT and FQNNGV. The CDR3 is made up of 14 amino acids. Between the trimmed V and J ends, which lost 5 bases and 8 bases, there was a span of 17 bases. CDR3: CASSQSGLAGTQYF. CDR3 in DNA: TGTGCCAGCAGCCAATCAGGACTTGCAGGTACGCAGTATTTT. The variable domain in full, with the rest retrieved from reference TRBV11-2 and TRBJ2-3, is EAGVAQSPRYKIIEKRQSVAFWCNPISGHATLYWYQQILGQGPKLLIQFQNNGVVDDSQLPKDRFSAERLKGVDSTLKIQPAKLEDSAVYLCASSQSGLAGTQYFGPGTRLTVL.

This clonotype was detected ten times or more. The rearrangement uses TRBV7-2 and TRBJ2-7; D possibly corresponds to TRBD1 (6 bases). V dropped 5 bases and J dropped 0 bases, with 20 bases sitting between them. This CDR3 is 17 amino acids long. The germline gives CDR1 SGHTA, CDR2 FQGNSA. CDR3 protein: CASSAYPPGQISYEQYF. The CDR3 DNA follows: TGTGCCAGCAGCGCGTACCCCCCGGGACAAATCTCCTACGAGCAGTACTTC.

CDR3 coding DNA: TGTGCCACCCGGTGGAGTATGAATCAGCCCCAGCATTTT. It specifies CATRWSMNQPQHF. The chain carries TRBV6-6 and TRBJ1-5, with D hard to call. Per the germline V gene, CDR1 is MNHNY and CDR2 is SVGAGI (reference sequence). This CDR3 has 13 amino acids. Trimming removed 10 bases at V and 4 bases at J, with 14 bases between.

V usage is TRBV28 and J usage is TRBJ2-5, with 10 bases lining up with TRBD2. The junction had 7 bases not matched to a gene; V was cut back by 4 bases and J by 5 bases. Germline V gene sequence: CDR1 MDHEN, CDR2 SYDVKM. The CDR3 length is 15 residues. The CDR3 sequence is CASSSRIAGGETQYF. For the CDR3, the DNA is TGTGCCAGCAGTTCTAGAATAGCGGGAGGTGAGACCCAGTACTTC. Together with reference TRBV28 and TRBJ2-5, the CDR3 gives the full variable domain: DVKVTQSSRYLVKRTGEKVFLECVQDMDHENMFWYRQDPGLGLRLIYFSYDVKMKEKGDIPEGYSVSREKKERFSLILESASTNQTSMYLCASSSRIAGGETQYFGPGTRLLVL.

This clonotype was seen more than once but under ten times. The gene calls are TRBV19 and TRBJ2-7, with 9 bases identical to TRBD1. Looked up from germline, CDR1 is LNHDA and CDR2 is SQIVND (reference sequence). The CDR3 consists of 14 residues. Trimming took 2 bases from V and 3 from J; bases not matched to a gene: 2. CDR3 protein: CASSIKGQGYEQYF. The CDR3 nucleotides are TGTGCCAGTAGTATAAAGGGACAGGGCTACGAGCAGTACTTC.

Comment on this clonotype: Possible read error: a much larger clone is one base away. The chain carries TRBV5-1 and TRBJ2-5, with D perhaps TRBD1 or TRBD2 (6 bases each). CDR3 length: 15 amino acids. V lost 4 bases to trimming and J lost 9 bases, with 22 bases between them. Germline V gene lookup returns CDR1 SGHRS and CDR2 YFSETQ. CDR3 region: CASSDIEGVGEAQYF. The DNA for the CDR3 is TGCGCCAGCAGCGACATCGAGGGGGTCGGGGAGGCCCAGTACTTC.

Ten or more counts support this clonotype. This rearrangement joins TRBV12-3 or TRBV12-4 to TRBJ1-2; D ambiguous. The CDR3 contains 15 residues. V was clipped by 5 bases and J by 4 bases, with 17 bases between them. In DNA form, the CDR3 reads TGTGCCAGCAGTGCCGTTGGAGGCGTAATCTATGGCTACACCTTC. Its translation: CASSAVGGVIYGYTF.

This clonotype was counted at least ten times. The V gene is TRBV11-2, the J gene TRBJ1-5; 7 bases match TRBD1. This CDR3 comprises 14 residues. The germline V gene encodes CDR1 SGHAT and CDR2 FQNNGV. V was pared by 5 bases and J by 8 bases, with 9 bases of the junction left unmatched. CDR3 residues: CASSRTGLWEPQHF. CDR3 DNA sequence: TGTGCCAGCAGCCGGACAGGCCTCTGGGAGCCCCAGCATTTT.